This T cell receptor beta chain was observed in a study of blood T cells in healthy people across ages. V shed 3 bases, J shed 4 bases, and the junction held 6 bases outside the gene matches. Germline CDR1 and CDR2: MDHEN and SYDVKM. The CDR3 consists of 15 residues. Primed by a sample-barcoded 5' primer and a J-beta primer mix, a second PCR proceeded for about 6 to 11 cycles. From the 5' RACE reads, TCRdb called clonotypes with MiXCR, one entry per CDR3 protein. This sample has 1.5 million to 2 million distinct CDR3 sequences, with 30% to 35% found just once. Sequencing used blood. The rearrangement links TRBV28 to TRBJ2-3; the match to TRBD2 covers 8 bases. The receptor comes from a woman in her 30s in good health. Written as DNA, the CDR3 is TGTGCCAGCAGTTTTGGGACTAGGGTCGCAGATACGCAGTATTTT. Encoded protein: CASSFGTRVADTQYF.